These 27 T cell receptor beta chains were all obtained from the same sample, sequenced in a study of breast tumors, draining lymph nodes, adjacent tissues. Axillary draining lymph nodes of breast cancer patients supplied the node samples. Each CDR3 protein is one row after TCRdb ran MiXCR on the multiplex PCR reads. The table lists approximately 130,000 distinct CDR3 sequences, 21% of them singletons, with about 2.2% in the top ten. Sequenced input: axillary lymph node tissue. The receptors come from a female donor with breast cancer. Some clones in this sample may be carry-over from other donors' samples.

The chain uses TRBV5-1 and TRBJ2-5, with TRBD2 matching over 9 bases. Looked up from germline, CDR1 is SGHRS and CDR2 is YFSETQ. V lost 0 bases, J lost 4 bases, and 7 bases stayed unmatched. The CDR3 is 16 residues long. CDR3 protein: CASSLAAGGPGETQYF. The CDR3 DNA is TGCGCCAGCAGCTTGGCCGCGGGAGGGCCCGGAGAGACCCAGTACTTC. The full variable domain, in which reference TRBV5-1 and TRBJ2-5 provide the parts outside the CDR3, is KAGVTQTPRYLIKTRGQQVTLSCSPISGHRSVSWYQQTPGQGLQFLFEYFSETQRNKGNFPGRFSGRQFSNSRSEMNVSTLELGDSALYLCASSLAAGGPGETQYFGPGTRLLVL.

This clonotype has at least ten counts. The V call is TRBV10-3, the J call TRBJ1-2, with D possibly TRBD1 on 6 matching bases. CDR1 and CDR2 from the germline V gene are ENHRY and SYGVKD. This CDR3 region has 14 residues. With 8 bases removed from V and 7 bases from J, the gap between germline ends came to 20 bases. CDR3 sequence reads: CAISERTAFSGYTF. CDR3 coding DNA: TGTGCCATCTCCGAAAGGACAGCGTTTTCTGGCTACACCTTC.

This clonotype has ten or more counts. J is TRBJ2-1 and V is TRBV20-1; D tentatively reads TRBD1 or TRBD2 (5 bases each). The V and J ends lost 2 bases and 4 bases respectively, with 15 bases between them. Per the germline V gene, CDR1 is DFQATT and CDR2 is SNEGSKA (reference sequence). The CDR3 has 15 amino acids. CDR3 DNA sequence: TGCAGTGCTAGAACTGAGGGGATATTTTACAATGAGCAGTTCTTC. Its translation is CSARTEGIFYNEQFF.

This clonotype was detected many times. This chain's CDR3 is CSATSAGRGEKLFF. The CDR3 DNA follows: TGCAGTGCTACCTCCGCCGGTAGGGGAGAAAAACTGTTTTTT. V is TRBV20-1 and J is TRBJ1-4, with D possibly TRBD1 on 5 matching bases. The CDR3 sequence is 14 residues long. Germline V gene lookup returns CDR1 DFQATT and CDR2 SNEGSKA (reference sequence). V was shortened by 4 bases and J by 8 bases, with 17 bases between the two germline ends.

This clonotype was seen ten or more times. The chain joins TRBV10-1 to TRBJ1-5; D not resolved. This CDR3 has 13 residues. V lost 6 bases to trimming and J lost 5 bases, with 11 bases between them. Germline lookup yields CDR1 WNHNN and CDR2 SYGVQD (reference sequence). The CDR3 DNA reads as TGCGCCAGCAGCCTGAGTCGGGATCAGCCCCAGCATTTT. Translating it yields CASSLSRDQPQHF.

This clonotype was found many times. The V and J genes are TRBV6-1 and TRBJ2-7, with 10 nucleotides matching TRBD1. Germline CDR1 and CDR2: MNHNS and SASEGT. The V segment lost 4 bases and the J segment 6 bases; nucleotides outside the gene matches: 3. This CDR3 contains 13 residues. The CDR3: CASSGDRGAEQYF. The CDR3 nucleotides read TGTGCCAGCAGTGGGGACAGGGGAGCCGAGCAGTACTTC.

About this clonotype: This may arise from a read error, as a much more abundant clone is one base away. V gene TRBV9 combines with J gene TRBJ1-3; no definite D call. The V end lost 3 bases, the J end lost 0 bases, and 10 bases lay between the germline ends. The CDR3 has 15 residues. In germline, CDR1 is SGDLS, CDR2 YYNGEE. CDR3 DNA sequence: TGTGCCAGCAGCGCAGTGACCACCTCTGGAAACACCATATATTTT. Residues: CASSAVTTSGNTIYF.

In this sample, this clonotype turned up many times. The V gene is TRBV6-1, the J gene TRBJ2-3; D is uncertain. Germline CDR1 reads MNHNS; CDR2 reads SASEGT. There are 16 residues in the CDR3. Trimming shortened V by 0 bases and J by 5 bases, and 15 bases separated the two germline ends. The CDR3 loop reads CASSEAERVRRDTQYF. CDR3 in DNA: TGTGCCAGCAGTGAAGCGGAAAGGGTTCGGAGAGATACGCAGTATTTT.

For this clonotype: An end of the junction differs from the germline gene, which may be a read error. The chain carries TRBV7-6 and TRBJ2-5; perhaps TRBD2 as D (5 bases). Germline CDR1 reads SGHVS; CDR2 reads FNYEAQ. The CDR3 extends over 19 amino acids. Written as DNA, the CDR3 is TGTGCCGGCAGCTTACTCCGCGAACCCCTAGCAGGAGAAGAGGAGACCCAGTACTTC. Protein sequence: CAGSLLREPLAGEEETQYF.

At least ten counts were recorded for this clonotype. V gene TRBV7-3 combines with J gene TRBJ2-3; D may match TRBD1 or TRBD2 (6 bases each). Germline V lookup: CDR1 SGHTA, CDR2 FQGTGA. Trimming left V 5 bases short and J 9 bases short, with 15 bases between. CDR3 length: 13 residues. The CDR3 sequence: CASSPRGGVTQYF. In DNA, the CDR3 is TGTGCCAGCAGCCCCAGGGGCGGGGTAACGCAGTATTTT.

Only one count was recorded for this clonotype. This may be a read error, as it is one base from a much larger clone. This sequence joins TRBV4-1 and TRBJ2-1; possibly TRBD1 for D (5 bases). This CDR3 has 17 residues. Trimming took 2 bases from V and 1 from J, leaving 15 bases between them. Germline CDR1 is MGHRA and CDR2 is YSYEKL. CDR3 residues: CASSQLPAGWSYNEQFF. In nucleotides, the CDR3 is TGCGCCAGCAGCCAACTGCCAGCAGGGTGGTCCTACAATGAGCAGTTCTTC.

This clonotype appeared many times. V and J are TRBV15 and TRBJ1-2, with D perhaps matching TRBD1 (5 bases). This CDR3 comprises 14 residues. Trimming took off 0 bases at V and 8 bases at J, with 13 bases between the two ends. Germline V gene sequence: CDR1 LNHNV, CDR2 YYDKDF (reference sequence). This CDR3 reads CATSRDGRALGYTF. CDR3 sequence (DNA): TGTGCCACCAGCAGAGACGGCAGGGCTTTGGGCTACACCTTC.

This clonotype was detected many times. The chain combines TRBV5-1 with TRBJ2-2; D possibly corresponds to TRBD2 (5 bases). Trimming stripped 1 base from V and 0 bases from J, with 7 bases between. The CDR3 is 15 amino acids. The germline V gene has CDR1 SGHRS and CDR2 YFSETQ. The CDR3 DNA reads TGCGCCAGCAGCTTGAATAGCGCGAACACCGGGGAGCTGTTTTTT. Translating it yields CASSLNSANTGELFF. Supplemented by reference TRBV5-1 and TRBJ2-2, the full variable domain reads KAGVTQTPRYLIKTRGQQVTLSCSPISGHRSVSWYQQTPGQGLQFLFEYFSETQRNKGNFPGRFSGRQFSNSRSEMNVSTLELGDSALYLCASSLNSANTGELFFGEGSRLTVL.

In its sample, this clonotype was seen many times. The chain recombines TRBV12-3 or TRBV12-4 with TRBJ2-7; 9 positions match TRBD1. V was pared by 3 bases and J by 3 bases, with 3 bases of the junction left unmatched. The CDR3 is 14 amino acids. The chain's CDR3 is CASSFEDRGYEQYF. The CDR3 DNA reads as TGTGCCAGCAGTTTTGAGGACAGGGGCTACGAGCAGTACTTC.

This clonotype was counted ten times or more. CDR3 sequence: CASSYRGEGDEQFF. The CDR3 bases are TGTGCCAGCAGTTACCGGGGGGAAGGAGATGAGCAGTTCTTC. The V gene is TRBV12-3 or TRBV12-4, the J gene TRBJ2-1; TRBD2 matches at 7 bases. V gave up 4 bases and J gave up 8 bases; unmatched junction bases: 8. This CDR3 is 14 amino acids long.

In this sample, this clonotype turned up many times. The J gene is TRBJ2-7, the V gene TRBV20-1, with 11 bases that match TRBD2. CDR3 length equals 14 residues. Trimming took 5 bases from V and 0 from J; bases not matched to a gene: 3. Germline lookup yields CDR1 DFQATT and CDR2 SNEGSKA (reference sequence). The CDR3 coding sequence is TGCAGTGCTGGGACTAGCGGAGCCTCCTACGAGCAGTACTTC. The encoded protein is CSAGTSGASYEQYF.

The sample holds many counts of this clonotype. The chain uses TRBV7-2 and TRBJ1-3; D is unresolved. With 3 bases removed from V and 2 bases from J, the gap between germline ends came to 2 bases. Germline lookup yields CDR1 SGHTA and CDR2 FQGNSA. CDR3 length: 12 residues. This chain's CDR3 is CASSFAGNTIYF. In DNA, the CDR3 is TGTGCCAGCAGCTTTGCTGGAAACACCATATATTTT.

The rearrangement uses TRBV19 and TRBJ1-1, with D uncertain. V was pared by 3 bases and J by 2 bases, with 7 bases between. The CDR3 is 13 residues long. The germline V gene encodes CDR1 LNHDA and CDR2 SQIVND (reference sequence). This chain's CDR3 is CASSMAVNTEAFF. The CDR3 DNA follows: TGTGCCAGTAGTATGGCAGTAAACACTGAAGCTTTCTTT.

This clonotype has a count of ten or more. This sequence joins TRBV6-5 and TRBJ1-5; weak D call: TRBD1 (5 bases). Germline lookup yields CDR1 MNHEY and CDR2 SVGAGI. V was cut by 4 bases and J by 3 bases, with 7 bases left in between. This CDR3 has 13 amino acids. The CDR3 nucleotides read TGTGCCAGCAGTTCGGGGCCCAATCAGCCCCAGCATTTT. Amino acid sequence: CASSSGPNQPQHF.

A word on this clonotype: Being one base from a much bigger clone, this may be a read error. The CDR3: CASGSGGGATDTQYF. CDR3 DNA: TGTGCCAGCGGTTCTGGCGGGGGAGCCACAGATACGCAGTATTTT. The chain uses TRBV27 and TRBJ2-3, with TRBD2 identical over 7 bases. There are 15 residues in the CDR3. Per the germline V gene, CDR1 is MNHEY and CDR2 is SMNVEV (reference sequence). The junction had 10 bases not matched to a gene; V was cut back by 8 bases and J by 2 bases.

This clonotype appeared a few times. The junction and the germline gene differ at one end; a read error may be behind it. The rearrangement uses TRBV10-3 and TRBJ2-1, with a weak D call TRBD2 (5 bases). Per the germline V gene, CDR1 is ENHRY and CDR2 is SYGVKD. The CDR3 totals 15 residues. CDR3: CAISDGLNSCNEQFF. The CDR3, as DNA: TGTGCCATCAGCGATGGACTTAACTCCTGCAATGAGCAGTTCTTC.

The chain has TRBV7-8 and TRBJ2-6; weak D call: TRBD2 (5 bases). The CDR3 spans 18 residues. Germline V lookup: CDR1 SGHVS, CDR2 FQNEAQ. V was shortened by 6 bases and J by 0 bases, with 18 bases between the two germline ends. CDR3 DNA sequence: TGTGCCAGCAGTCTATCAGGTGGGAGACTCTCTGGGGCCAACGTCCTGACTTTC. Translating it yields CASSLSGGRLSGANVLTF.

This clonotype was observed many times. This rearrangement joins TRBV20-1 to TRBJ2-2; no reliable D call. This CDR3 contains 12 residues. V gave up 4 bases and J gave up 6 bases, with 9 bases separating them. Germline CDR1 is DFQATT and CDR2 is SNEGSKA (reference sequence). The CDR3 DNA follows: TGCAGTGCTAAGTACCTCGCCGGGGAGCTGTTTTTT. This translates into CSAKYLAGELFF.

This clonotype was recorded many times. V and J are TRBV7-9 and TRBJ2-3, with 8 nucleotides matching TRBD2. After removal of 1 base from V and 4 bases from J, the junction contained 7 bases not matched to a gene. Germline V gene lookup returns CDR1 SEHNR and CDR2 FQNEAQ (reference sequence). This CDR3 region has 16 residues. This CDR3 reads CASSLDFLAGSDTQYF. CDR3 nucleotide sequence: TGTGCCAGCAGCTTAGATTTCCTAGCGGGTTCAGATACGCAGTATTTT.

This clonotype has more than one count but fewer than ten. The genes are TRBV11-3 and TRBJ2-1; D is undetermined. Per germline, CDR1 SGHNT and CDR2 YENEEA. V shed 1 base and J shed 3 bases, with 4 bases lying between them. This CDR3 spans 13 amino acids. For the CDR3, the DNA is TGTGCCAGCAGCTTAGGCTACTACAATGAGCAGTTCTTC. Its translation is CASSLGYYNEQFF.

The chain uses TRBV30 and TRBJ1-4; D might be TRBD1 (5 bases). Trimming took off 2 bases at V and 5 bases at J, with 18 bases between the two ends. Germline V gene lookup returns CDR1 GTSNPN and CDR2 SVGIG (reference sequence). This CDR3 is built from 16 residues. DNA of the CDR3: TGTGCCTGGAGTCTTGGACATCAATACGGAAATGAAAAACTGTTTTTT. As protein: CAWSLGHQYGNEKLFF.

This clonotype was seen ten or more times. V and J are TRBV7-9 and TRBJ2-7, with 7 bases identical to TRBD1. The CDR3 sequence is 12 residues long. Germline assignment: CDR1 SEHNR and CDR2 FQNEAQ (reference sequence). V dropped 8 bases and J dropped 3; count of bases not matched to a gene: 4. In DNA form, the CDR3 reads TGTGCCAGCTCGGACAGGCGCTACGAGCAGTACTTC. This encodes CASSDRRYEQYF.